The rows below give T cell receptor beta chains drawn from one sample of a study of blood T cell repertoires in COVID-19. This table comes from immunoSEQ multiplex PCR, and its TCRdb copy is limited to in-frame clones, with some not included. The sample includes over 300,000 clones, 90% of them seen just once. Sequencing was carried out using peripheral blood. These receptors all come from a man aged 18 to 30 with active or convalescent COVID-19. The CDR3 runs from the conserved cysteine through the conserved F or W. The D gene is left open where the match is weak. Where a row states a size, it is once, few, many or the class of an expanded clone; other rows omit it.

d_call,v_call,clone_size,j_call,cdr3_aa,cdr3_nt
TRBD2,TRBV7-2,-,TRBJ2-1,CASSLARTRGYNEQFF,TGTGCCAGCAGCTTAGCCCGGACTAGGGGCTACAATGAGCAGTTCTTC
-,TRBV7-6,-,TRBJ2-7,CASSLGGGAGSFYEQYF,TGTGCCAGCAGCTTAGGCGGTGGGGCGGGGAGTTTCTACGAGCAGTACTTC
-,TRBV7-9,-,TRBJ1-1,CATTHPPGTEAFF,TGTGCCACCACGCACCCTCCGGGCACTGAAGCTTTCTTT
TRBD1,TRBV3-1/TRBV3-2,-,TRBJ2-2,CASSHRTGGDSTNTGELFF,TGTGCCAGCAGCCATCGGACAGGGGGAGATAGTACGAACACCGGGGAGCTGTTTTTT
-,TRBV19,-,TRBJ2-5,CASSMVFRTDRWETQYF,TGTGCCAGTAGTATGGTGTTTCGGACAGACCGATGGGAGACCCAGTACTTC
-,TRBV7-2,-,TRBJ1-2,CASTPSRQHYGYTF,TGTGCCAGCACCCCATCGAGGCAGCACTATGGCTACACCTTC
-,TRBV7-2,-,TRBJ2-7,CASSLERGQVDEQYF,TGTGCCAGCAGCTTAGAGCGGGGACAGGTCGACGAGCAGTACTTC
-,TRBV13,-,TRBJ1-5,CASSYGATNQPQHF,TGTGCCAGCAGCTATGGGGCCACCAATCAGCCCCAGCATTTT
-,TRBV6-2/TRBV6-3,-,TRBJ1-3,CASSYSSSYTIYF,TGTGCCAGCAGTTACTCGAGTAGCTACACCATATATTTT
TRBD1,TRBV19,-,TRBJ2-2,CASSMWTGRITGELFF,TGTGCCAGTAGTATGTGGACAGGGCGGATCACCGGGGAGCTGTTTTTT
-,TRBV30,-,TRBJ2-7,CAWSVVREPLATDYEQYF,TGTGCCTGGAGTGTGGTCCGGGAGCCCCTTGCGACGGACTACGAGCAGTACTTC
-,TRBV28,-,TRBJ2-2,CASSKTGLTGELFF,TGTGCCAGCAGTAAAACAGGGCTCACCGGGGAGCTGTTTTTT
-,TRBV25-1,-,TRBJ2-1,CASIGSLINEQFF,TGTGCCAGCATCGGGTCCTTAATCAATGAGCAGTTCTTC
TRBD2,TRBV7-2,-,TRBJ2-2,CASSPPGLAGGEGGELFF,TGTGCCAGCAGCCCGCCCGGTCTAGCGGGGGGGGAGGGAGGGGAGCTGTTTTTT
-,TRBV27,-,TRBJ1-5,CASRARQGPQHF,TGTGCCAGCAGGGCCCGCCAGGGGCCCCAGCATTTT
TRBD2,TRBV27,-,TRBJ2-3,CASSSFGLAGVGTDTQYF,TGTGCCAGCAGTTCCTTCGGACTAGCGGGAGTAGGTACAGATACGCAGTATTTT
-,TRBV27,-,TRBJ2-7,CASAKRGLNEQYF,TGTGCCAGCGCAAAGAGGGGGTTAAACGAGCAGTACTTC
-,TRBV6-5,-,TRBJ2-5,CASNPGVQETQYF,TGTGCCAGCAATCCCGGGGTACAAGAGACCCAGTACTTC
TRBD2,TRBV11-1,once,TRBJ2-5,CASSLSTSWETQYF,TGTGCCAGCAGCTTATCGACTAGCTGGGAGACCCAGTACTTC
-,TRBV28,-,TRBJ1-5,CASIGGYQPQHF,TGTGCCAGCATTGGCGGGTATCAGCCCCAGCATTTT
TRBD2,TRBV7-9,few,TRBJ2-3,CASSQLGLATDTQYF,TGTGCCAGCAGCCAACTGGGACTAGCCACAGATACGCAGTATTTT
TRBD1,TRBV3-1/TRBV3-2,-,TRBJ1-1,CASSPRGFMLAFF,TGTGCCAGCAGTCCCAGGGGGTTTATGTTGGCTTTCTTT
-,TRBV7-9,-,TRBJ2-1,CASSSTGDPYNEQFF,TGTGCCAGCAGCTCAACAGGAGATCCCTACAATGAGCAGTTCTTC
-,TRBV24-1,-,TRBJ2-7,CATSDPVRGTYEQYF,TGTGCCACCAGTGACCCCGTTAGGGGGACCTACGAGCAGTACTTC
TRBD2,TRBV15,-,TRBJ2-1,CATSRVPIAGGADEQFF,TGTGCCACCAGCAGAGTTCCTATAGCGGGAGGTGCGGATGAGCAGTTCTTC
-,TRBV12-3/TRBV12-4,-,TRBJ2-4,CASRHTGKDIQYF,TGTGCCAGCAGACACACCGGGAAAGACATTCAGTACTTC
TRBD1,TRBV6-2/TRBV6-3,-,TRBJ1-2,CASSSRTGRTNYGYTF,TGTGCCAGCAGTTCTCGGACAGGGAGAACTAACTATGGCTACACCTTC
-,TRBV5-1,-,TRBJ2-5,CASSLASSQETQYF,TGCGCCAGCAGCTTGGCGAGCTCGCAAGAGACCCAGTACTTC
-,TRBV2,-,TRBJ1-6,CASSEAQPGRAPLHF,TGTGCCAGCAGTGAAGCCCAGCCAGGGAGGGCACCCCTCCACTTT
TRBD2,TRBV6-4,-,TRBJ2-3,CASSPGGIVSTDTQYF,TGTGCCAGCAGCCCCGGGGGGATCGTAAGCACAGATACGCAGTATTTT
-,TRBV6-1,-,TRBJ1-4,CASSDDRINEKLFF,TGTGCCAGCAGTGACGACAGGATTAATGAAAAACTGTTTTTT
-,TRBV5-1,-,TRBJ2-3,CASTMGLGTDTQYF,TGCGCCAGCACCATGGGCCTCGGCACAGATACGCAGTATTTT
-,TRBV3-1/TRBV3-2,-,TRBJ1-2,CASSQDGGTAAYGYTF,TGTGCCAGCAGCCAAGATGGAGGGACGGCGGCCTATGGCTACACCTTC
TRBD1,TRBV14,-,TRBJ1-2,CASSRGTGGDYGYTF,TGTGCCAGCAGCCGAGGGACAGGGGGTGACTATGGCTACACCTTC
TRBD1,TRBV18,-,TRBJ2-7,CASSRTPGQGAGEQYF,TGTGCCAGCTCTCGGACTCCGGGACAGGGGGCTGGGGAGCAGTACTTC